This T cell receptor (beta chain) is drawn from a study of CD8 T cells in ankylosing spondylitis listed by TCRdb under 2017. Context from the whole study: T cell receptor beta repertoires were profiled in healthy donors and ankylosing spondylitis patients so that disease-linked TCR variants could be found. The whole study cohort included 108 healthy donors and about two dozen ankylosing spondylitis patients. Peripheral blood was sampled, and synovial fluid was also collected from ankylosing spondylitis patients.

This clonotype was counted many times. Its antigen remains undetermined. Base quality data are lacking; no much larger clone is found one base away. Sequencing instrument: Illumina HiSeq 2500. Quantitative 5'-RACE with molecular barcodes was the method used to prepare the TCR beta libraries. The paper's processing steps were these. A new computational method based on a probabilistic model of VDJ rearrangement was used to identify disease-linked TCR variants. The public reads were run again by TCRdb, first through fastp at Q25 and then through MiXCR, and only productive beta chains were kept. Rows merge per CDR3 protein into single entries with the most common DNA and genes. The V and J calls reflect TCRdb's pipeline rather than the authors' work. Here the sample has roughly 250,000 distinct CDR3 sequences; approximately 9% occur a single time. The ten largest clones capture 6.5% to 7% of the sample.

The full study reports these points: Significant enrichment of the disease-linked clones was reported in matched synovial fluid samples from ankylosing spondylitis patients. Some motif variants had previously been reported in the synovial fluid and blood of reactive arthritis patients, which suggests shared mechanisms of disease initiation. A CD8+ phenotype was shown by the disease-linked clones, which were found at relatively low frequencies in peripheral blood. Blood from ankylosing spondylitis patients appeared to be characterized by a TCR beta motif made up of seven or eight highly homologous amino acid variants.

The CDR3 covers 14 residues, taking in both the cysteine and the phenylalanine. Only the CDR3 portion is preserved as DNA: 42 bases, with reading frame beginning at the first base. Taken from the germline V gene, the CDR1 and CDR2 loops are MRHNA and SNTAGT. V gives up 4 bases and J gives up 5 bases, and the segment between their germline ends measures 12 bases. This receptor was taken from a male donor with ankylosing spondylitis or in good health (not recorded which). The specimen was blood, either unsorted or a sorted T cell fraction (not recorded which). The rearranged segments are TRBV6-4 and TRBJ2-1; there is no confident call for the D gene. The CDR3 sequence is CASSVSEENNEQFF. The bases are TGTGCCAGCAGTGTATCTGAAGAGAACAATGAGCAGTTCTTC.